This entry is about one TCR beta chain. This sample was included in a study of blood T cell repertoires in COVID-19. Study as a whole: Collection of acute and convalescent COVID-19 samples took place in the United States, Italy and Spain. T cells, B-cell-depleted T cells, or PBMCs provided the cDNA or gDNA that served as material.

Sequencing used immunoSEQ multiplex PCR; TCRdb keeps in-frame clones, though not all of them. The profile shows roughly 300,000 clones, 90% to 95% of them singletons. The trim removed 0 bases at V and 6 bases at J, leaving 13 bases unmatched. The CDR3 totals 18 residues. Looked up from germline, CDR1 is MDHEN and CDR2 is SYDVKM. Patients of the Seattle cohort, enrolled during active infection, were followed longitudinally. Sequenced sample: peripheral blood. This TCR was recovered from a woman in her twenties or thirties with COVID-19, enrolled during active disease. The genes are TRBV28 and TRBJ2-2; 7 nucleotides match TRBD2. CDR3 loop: CASSLWGEAGERSGELFF. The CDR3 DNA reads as TGTGCCAGCAGTTTATGGGGCGAGGCGGGAGAGAGATCCGGGGAGCTGTTTTTT.